The 13 T cell receptor beta chains below all came from one sample that was sequenced in a study of blood T cell repertoires in COVID-19. Sequencing used immunoSEQ multiplex PCR; TCRdb keeps in-frame clones, though not all of them. The sample yields 110,000 or so clones, over 60% seen once. What was sequenced was peripheral blood. The receptor source for this set is a human donor in a cohort sampled during active or convalescent COVID-19.

The chain recombines TRBV11-2 with TRBJ2-6; no reliable D call. This CDR3 has 14 residues. The V gene lost 5 bases and the J gene lost 12 bases, with 17 bases spanning the gap. Germline V gene data show CDR1 as SGHAT and CDR2 as FQNNGV. The CDR3 DNA sequence: TGTGCCAGCAGCGTACACACCGTTGGCCCCGTCCTGACTTTC. Translating it yields CASSVHTVGPVLTF. The entire variable domain, with the rest obtained from reference TRBV11-2 and TRBJ2-6, is as follows: EAGVAQSPRYKIIEKRQSVAFWCNPISGHATLYWYQQILGQGPKLLIQFQNNGVVDDSQLPKDRFSAERLKGVDSTLKIQPAKLEDSAVYLCASSVHTVGPVLTFGAGSRLTVL.

The chain couples TRBV5-4 to TRBJ2-1, with D possibly being TRBD1 (5 bases). The CDR3 contains 15 residues. V lost 1 base and J lost 2, with 10 bases in between. Germline CDR1 is SGHNT and CDR2 is YYREEE (reference sequence). The CDR3 sequence: CASSLSGHPYNEQFF. Here the CDR3 DNA reads TGTGCCAGCAGCTTGAGTGGACACCCCTACAATGAGCAGTTCTTC.

This clone was picked up a small number of times. The V call is TRBV5-6, the J call TRBJ2-7; D uncertain. Between the trimmed V and J ends, which lost 1 base and 3 bases, there was a span of 14 bases. Germline CDR1 and CDR2: SGHDT and YYEEEE. This CDR3 region has 15 residues. CDR3 in amino acids: CASSLSQMMNYEQYF. DNA of the CDR3: TGTGCCAGCAGCTTGTCCCAGATGATGAACTACGAGCAGTACTTC.

This clone showed up just a few times. V gene TRBV2 combines with J gene TRBJ2-4; weak D call: TRBD2 (6 bases). This CDR3 region has 17 residues. V lost 6 bases to trimming and J lost 0 bases, with 18 bases between them. Germline CDR1 reads SNHLY; CDR2 reads FYNNEI. The CDR3 spells CASRHGRSSLAKNIQYF. The CDR3 nucleotides are TGTGCCAGCAGACACGGGAGAAGTAGCCTAGCCAAAAACATTCAGTACTTC.

The genes are TRBV7-9 and TRBJ1-1; D is uncertain. The V end was cut by 3 bases, the J end by 0 bases, with 17 bases between. Germline V gene data show CDR1 as SEHNR and CDR2 as FQNEAQ (reference sequence). The CDR3 has 17 amino acids. The CDR3 region has the DNA TGTGCCAGCAGCTTCCCTGTCGGGGAAAAAATGAACACTGAAGCTTTCTTT. It is translated as CASSFPVGEKMNTEAFF.

The gene calls are TRBV19 and TRBJ1-2; TRBD1 might be the D (6 bases). Per the germline V gene, CDR1 is LNHDA and CDR2 is SQIVND (reference sequence). The V and J ends lost 5 bases and 6 bases respectively, with 31 bases between them. This CDR3 is built from 19 residues. CDR3 protein: CASSPLVFFWQQGSDGYTF. The CDR3 DNA sequence: TGTGCCAGTAGTCCCCTGGTTTTCTTTTGGCAACAGGGTAGTGATGGCTACACCTTC.

The CDR3: CASSYPFGTSGRQYF. CDR3 coding DNA: TGTGCCAGCAGTTACCCCTTCGGGACTAGCGGGAGGCAGTACTTC. This chain links TRBV6-5 with TRBJ2-7, with 14 bases matching TRBD2. Germline CDR1 reads MNHEY; CDR2 reads SVGAGI. Trimming cost V 2 bases and J 9 bases; bases outside gene matches: 6. This CDR3 is 15 amino acids long.

This rearrangement joins TRBV3-1 (or the pseudogene TRBV3-2) to TRBJ2-7; 8 bases align to TRBD2. The length of the CDR3 is 12 residues. Germline-derived CDR1 and CDR2 are LGHDT and YNNKEL (reference sequence). Germline trimming cut 6 bases from V and 5 bases from J; bases unmatched to any gene: 3. Written as DNA, the CDR3 is TGTGCCAGCAGGGGACTAGAGAACGAGCAGTACTTC. This sequence encodes CASRGLENEQYF.

The chain is built from TRBV19 and TRBJ2-5; 9 nucleotides agree with TRBD1. This CDR3 has 18 residues. Germline V CDR1 and CDR2: LNHDA, SQIVND (reference sequence). Unmatched junction bases numbered 14, after V lost 3 bases and J lost 3 bases. CDR3: CASSILGGGTGKEETQYF. CDR3 sequence (DNA): TGTGCCAGTAGTATTTTGGGGGGAGGGACAGGGAAAGAAGAGACCCAGTACTTC.

The chain employs TRBV2 and TRBJ2-1; 8 bases agree with TRBD2. V lost 2 bases, J lost 4 bases, and 7 bases stayed unmatched. The CDR3 contains 16 residues. Per germline, CDR1 SNHLY and CDR2 FYNNEI. The CDR3 protein is CASSELWRGVYNEQFF. The CDR3 nucleotides read TGTGCCAGCAGTGAATTATGGCGGGGGGTATACAATGAGCAGTTCTTC.

This sequence joins TRBV7-6 and TRBJ2-7; D perhaps matches TRBD1 (5 bases). The CDR3 extends over 13 amino acids. The germline V gene encodes CDR1 SGHVS and CDR2 FNYEAQ. The ends were cut back, 2 bases at V and 4 bases at J, with 9 bases in the middle. The CDR3 loop is CASSLFSGYEQYF. CDR3 sequence (DNA): TGTGCCAGCAGCTTATTTTCAGGGTACGAGCAGTACTTC.

The chain employs TRBV10-3 and TRBJ1-1; TRBD1 might be the D (5 bases). Germline lookup yields CDR1 ENHRY and CDR2 SYGVKD. Trimming took off 3 bases at V and 5 bases at J, with 19 bases between the two ends. The CDR3 is made up of 16 amino acids. The CDR3 sequence: CAISDYGTRVGTEAFF. Here the CDR3 DNA reads TGTGCCATCAGTGACTATGGGACTAGAGTAGGGACTGAAGCTTTCTTT.

The chain has TRBV7-2 and TRBJ2-7, with a tentative D call TRBD2 (7 bases). V lost 10 bases, J lost 1 base, and 17 bases lay in between. The CDR3 spans 14 residues. Germline CDR1 and CDR2: SGHTA and FQGNSA. As DNA, the CDR3 is TGTGCCACCTCGAGGGGGGGGCATTCCTACGAGCAGTACTTC. It specifies CATSRGGHSYEQYF. Full variable domain (outside the CDR3, taken from reference TRBV7-2 and TRBJ2-7): GAGVSQSPSNKVTEKGKDVELRCDPISGHTALYWYRQSLGQGLEFLIYFQGNSAPDKSGLPSDRFSAERTGGSVSTLTIQRTQQEDSAVYLCATSRGGHSYEQYFGPGTRLTVT.